This T cell receptor beta chain is from a study of Ad26.COV2.S vaccination and SARS-CoV-2 variants. Across the whole study: Into the muscle, Ad26.COV2.S was dosed once or twice, 56 days apart. Overall study findings and caveats: After vaccination, reports described spike-specific CD8+ and CD4+ T cell responses as showing substantial breadth. Participants given vaccine showed non-spike TCR breadth similar to that of placebo recipients.

This CDR3 spans 15 amino acids. Between the trimmed V and J ends, which lost 6 bases and 7 bases, there was a span of 19 bases. CDR1 is SGHTA, CDR2 FQGNSA, per germline. Concerning this clone itself: Its antigen is as yet unknown.

Specified treatment: 19 received Ad26.COV2.S at low or high dose, single or two shots; five or six received placebo; per-sample allocation not given. Sampling took place 63 days after the first vaccine or placebo injection. Donation was by an adult aged 18-55 years who was in Boston. Produced via immunoSEQ multiplex PCR; TCRdb's table is partial and in-frame only. This sample yields about 320,000 clones, of which about 82% are seen a single time; 2% to 2.5% belongs to the top ten. The rearrangement uses TRBV7-2 and TRBJ1-5, with D tentatively TRBD1 (5 bases). Here the sequenced sample was peripheral blood, taken in a trial of Ad26.COV2.S vaccine versus placebo. The TCR comes from a person between 18 and 65 years old who received the Ad26.COV2.S COVID-19 vaccine or a placebo. For the CDR3, the DNA is TGTGCCAGCAGTTCCCAGGACGGGGGTTGGCAGCCCCAGCATTTT. Translated, it gives CASSSQDGGWQPQHF.